This TCR beta chain was sequenced during a study of yellow fever vaccine responses in identical twins. Comment on this clonotype: Its target is unknown.

Study outcomes and limitations: Twins reportedly mounted vaccine T cell responses that seemed partly convergent, partly personalized.

MiXCR was run by TCRdb on the RT-PCR reads, yielding one entry per CDR3 protein. Found here are tens of thousands of distinct CDR3 sequences, over 70% of them singletons; the top ten hold about 5%. V shed 5 bases, J shed 5 bases, and the junction held 4 bases outside the gene matches. This CDR3 is 12 amino acids long. Germline loops: CDR1 SQVTM, CDR2 ANQGSEA. This receptor was identified in a woman aged 18 to 35 who received the yellow fever vaccine. V is TRBV29-1 and J is TRBJ2-7; 9 bases fit TRBD1. The material sequenced was T cells from blood (PBMCs), unsorted or a sorted subset (not recorded which), taken before or after yellow fever vaccination (not recorded which). CDR3 bases: TGCAGCGTTCGCCGGGACAGGGACGAGCAGTACTTC. Its protein product is CSVRRDRDEQYF.